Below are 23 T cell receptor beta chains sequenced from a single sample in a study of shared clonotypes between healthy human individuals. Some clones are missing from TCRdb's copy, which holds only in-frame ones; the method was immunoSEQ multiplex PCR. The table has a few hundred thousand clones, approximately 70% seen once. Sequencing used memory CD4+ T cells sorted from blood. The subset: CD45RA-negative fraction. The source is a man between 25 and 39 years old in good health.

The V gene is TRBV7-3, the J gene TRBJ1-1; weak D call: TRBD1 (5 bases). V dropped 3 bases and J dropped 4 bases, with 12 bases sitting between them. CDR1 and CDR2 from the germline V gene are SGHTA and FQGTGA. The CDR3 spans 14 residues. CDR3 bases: TGTGCCAGCAGCTTGGGGAGGGGTAGCACTGAAGCTTTCTTT. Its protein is CASSLGRGSTEAFF.

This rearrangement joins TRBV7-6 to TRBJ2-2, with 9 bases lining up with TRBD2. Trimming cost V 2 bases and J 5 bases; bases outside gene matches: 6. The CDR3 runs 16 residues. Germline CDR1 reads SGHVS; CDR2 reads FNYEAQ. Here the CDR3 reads CASSLISGRGTGELFF. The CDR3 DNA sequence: TGTGCCAGCAGCTTAATTAGCGGGAGAGGAACCGGGGAGCTGTTTTTT.

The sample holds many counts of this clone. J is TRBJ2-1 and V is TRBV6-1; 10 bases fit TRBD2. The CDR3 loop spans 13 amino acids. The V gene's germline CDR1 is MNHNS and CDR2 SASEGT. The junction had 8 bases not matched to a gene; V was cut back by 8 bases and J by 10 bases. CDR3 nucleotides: TGTGCCAGCGGGCTAGCGGGGGCGAACGAGCAGTTCTTC. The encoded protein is CASGLAGANEQFF.

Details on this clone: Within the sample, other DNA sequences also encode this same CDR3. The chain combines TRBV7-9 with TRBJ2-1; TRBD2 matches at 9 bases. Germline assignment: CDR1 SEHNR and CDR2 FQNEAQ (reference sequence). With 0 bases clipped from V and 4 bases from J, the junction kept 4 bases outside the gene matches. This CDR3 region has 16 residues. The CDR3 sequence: CASSLALAGTYNEQFF. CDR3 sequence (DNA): TGTGCCAGCAGCTTAGCCCTAGCGGGAACTTACAATGAGCAGTTCTTC.

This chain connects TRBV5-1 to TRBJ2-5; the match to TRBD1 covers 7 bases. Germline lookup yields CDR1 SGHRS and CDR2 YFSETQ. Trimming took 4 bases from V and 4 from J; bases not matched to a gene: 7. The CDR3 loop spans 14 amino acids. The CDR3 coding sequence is TGCGCCAGCAGCCAAGGACAGGATCGAGAGACCCAGTACTTC. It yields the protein CASSQGQDRETQYF.

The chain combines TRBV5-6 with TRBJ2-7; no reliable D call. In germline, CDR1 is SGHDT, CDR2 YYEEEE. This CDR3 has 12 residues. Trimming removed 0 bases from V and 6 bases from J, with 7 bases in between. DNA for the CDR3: TGTGCCAGCAGCTTGGGGTCCGGCGAGCAGTACTTC. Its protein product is CASSLGSGEQYF. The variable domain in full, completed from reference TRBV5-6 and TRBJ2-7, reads DAGVTQSPTHLIKTRGQQVTLRCSPKSGHDTVSWYQQALGQGPQFIFQYYEEEERQRGNFPDRFSGHQFPNYSSELNVNALLLGDSALYLCASSLGSGEQYFGPGTRLTVT.

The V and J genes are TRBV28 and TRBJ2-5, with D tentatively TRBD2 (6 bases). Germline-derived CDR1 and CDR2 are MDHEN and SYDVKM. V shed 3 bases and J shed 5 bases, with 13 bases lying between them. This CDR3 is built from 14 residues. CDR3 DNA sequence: TGTGCCAGCAGTTTTAGGTCAGGAGGGGAGACCCAGTACTTC. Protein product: CASSFRSGGETQYF.

The chain's CDR3 is CASSFSLGSGNTIYF. The CDR3 nucleotides read TGTGCCAGCAGCTTTTCCTTAGGCTCTGGAAACACCATATATTTT. This chain links TRBV5-6 with TRBJ1-3; D gene uncertain. Per the germline V gene, CDR1 is SGHDT and CDR2 is YYEEEE. Trimming stripped 2 bases from V and 0 bases from J, with 9 bases between. CDR3 size: 15 residues.

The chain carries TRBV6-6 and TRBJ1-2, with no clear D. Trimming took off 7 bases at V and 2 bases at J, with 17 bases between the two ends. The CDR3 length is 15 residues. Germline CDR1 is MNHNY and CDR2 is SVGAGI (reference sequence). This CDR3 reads CASTPYATGNYGYTF. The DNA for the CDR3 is TGTGCCAGCACCCCCTACGCAACTGGGAACTATGGCTACACCTTC.

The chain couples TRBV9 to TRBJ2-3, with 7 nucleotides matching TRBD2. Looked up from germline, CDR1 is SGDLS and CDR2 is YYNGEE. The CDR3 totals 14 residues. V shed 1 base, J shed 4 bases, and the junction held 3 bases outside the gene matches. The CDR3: CASSVTSVPDTQYF. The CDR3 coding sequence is TGTGCCAGCAGCGTAACTAGCGTTCCAGATACGCAGTATTTT.

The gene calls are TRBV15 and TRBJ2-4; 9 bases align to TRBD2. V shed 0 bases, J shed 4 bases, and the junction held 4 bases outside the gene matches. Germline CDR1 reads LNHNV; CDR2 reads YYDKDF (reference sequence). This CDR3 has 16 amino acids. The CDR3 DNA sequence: TGTGCCACCAGCAGAGATTGGACTAGCGCTAAAAACATTCAGTACTTC. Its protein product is CATSRDWTSAKNIQYF.

As DNA, the CDR3 is TGTGCCAGCAGCCCGCGTCCACAAGAGACCCAGTACTTC. Amino acid sequence: CASSPRPQETQYF. V gene TRBV11-1 combines with J gene TRBJ2-5; no clear D. V lost 5 bases and J lost 2, with 9 bases in between. Germline V CDR1 and CDR2: SGHAT, FQDESV (reference sequence). There are 13 residues in the CDR3.

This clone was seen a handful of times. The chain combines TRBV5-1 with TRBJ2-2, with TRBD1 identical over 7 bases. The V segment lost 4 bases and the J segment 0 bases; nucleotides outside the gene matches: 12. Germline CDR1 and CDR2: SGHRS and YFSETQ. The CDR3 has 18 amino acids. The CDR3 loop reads CASSLKGGQRANTGELFF. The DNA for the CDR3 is TGCGCCAGCAGCCTAAAAGGGGGACAGCGAGCGAACACCGGGGAGCTGTTTTTT.

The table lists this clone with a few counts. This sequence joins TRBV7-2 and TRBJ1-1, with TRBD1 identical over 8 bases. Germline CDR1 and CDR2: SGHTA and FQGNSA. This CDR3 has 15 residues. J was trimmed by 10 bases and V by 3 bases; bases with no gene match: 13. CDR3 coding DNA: TGTGCCAGCAGCTTGGTACCTAAGGACAGGGCGGGAGCTTTCTTT. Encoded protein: CASSLVPKDRAGAFF.

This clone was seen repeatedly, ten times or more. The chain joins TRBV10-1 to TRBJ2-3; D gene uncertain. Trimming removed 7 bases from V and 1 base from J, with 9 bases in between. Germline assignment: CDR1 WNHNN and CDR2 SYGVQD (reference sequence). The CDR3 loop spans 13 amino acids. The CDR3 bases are TGCGCCAGCACCGGTTCCGGCACAGATACGCAGTATTTT. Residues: CASTGSGTDTQYF.

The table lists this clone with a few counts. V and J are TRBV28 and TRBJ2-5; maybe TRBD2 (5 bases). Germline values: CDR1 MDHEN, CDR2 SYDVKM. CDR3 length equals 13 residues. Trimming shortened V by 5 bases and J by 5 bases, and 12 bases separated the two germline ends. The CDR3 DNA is TGTGCCAGCAGTCTCCTGAGGGCTGAGACCCAGTACTTC. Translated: CASSLLRAETQYF.

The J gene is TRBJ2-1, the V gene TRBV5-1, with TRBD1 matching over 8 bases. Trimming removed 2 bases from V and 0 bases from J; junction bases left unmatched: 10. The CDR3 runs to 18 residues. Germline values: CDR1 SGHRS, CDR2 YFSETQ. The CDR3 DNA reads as TGCGCCAGCAGCTTCCGCGCTCAGGGGGCTAGCTCCTACAATGAGCAGTTCTTC. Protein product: CASSFRAQGASSYNEQFF.

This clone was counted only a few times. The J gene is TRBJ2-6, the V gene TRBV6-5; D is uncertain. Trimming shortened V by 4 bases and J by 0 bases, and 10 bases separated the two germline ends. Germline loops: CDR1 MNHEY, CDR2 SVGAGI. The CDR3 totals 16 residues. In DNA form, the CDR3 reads TGTGCCAGCAGTTCCCACCAGCGCTCTGGGGCCAACGTCCTGACTTTC. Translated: CASSSHQRSGANVLTF.

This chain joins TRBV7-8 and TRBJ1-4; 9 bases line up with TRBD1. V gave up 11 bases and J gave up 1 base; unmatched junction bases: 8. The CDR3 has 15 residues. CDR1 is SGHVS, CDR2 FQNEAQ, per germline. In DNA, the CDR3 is TGTGCCTCAACAGGGGGCGCGGGAACTAATGAAAAACTGTTTTTT. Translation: CASTGGAGTNEKLFF.

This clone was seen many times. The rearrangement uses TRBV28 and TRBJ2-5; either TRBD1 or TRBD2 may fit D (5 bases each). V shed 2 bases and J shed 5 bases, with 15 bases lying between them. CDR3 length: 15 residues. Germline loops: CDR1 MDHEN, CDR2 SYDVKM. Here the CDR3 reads CASSLPVGVSETQYF. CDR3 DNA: TGTGCCAGCAGTTTACCCGTGGGGGTGTCGGAGACCCAGTACTTC.

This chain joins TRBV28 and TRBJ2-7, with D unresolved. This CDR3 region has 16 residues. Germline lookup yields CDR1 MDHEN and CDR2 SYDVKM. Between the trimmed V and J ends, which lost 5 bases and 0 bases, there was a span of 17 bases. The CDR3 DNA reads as TGTGCCAGCAGTCCCCCCGGGCAGCCTTTCTCCTACGAGCAGTACTTC. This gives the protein CASSPPGQPFSYEQYF. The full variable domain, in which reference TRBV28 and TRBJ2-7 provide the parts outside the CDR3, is DVKVTQSSRYLVKRTGEKVFLECVQDMDHENMFWYRQDPGLGLRLIYFSYDVKMKEKGDIPEGYSVSREKKERFSLILESASTNQTSMYLCASSPPGQPFSYEQYFGPGTRLTVT.

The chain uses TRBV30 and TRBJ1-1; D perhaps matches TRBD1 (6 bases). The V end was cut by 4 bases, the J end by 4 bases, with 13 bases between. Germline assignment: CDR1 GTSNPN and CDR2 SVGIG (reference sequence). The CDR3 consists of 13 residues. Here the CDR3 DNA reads TGTGCCTGGAATAAGGGGGGTAGCACTGAAGCTTTCTTT. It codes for CAWNKGGSTEAFF.

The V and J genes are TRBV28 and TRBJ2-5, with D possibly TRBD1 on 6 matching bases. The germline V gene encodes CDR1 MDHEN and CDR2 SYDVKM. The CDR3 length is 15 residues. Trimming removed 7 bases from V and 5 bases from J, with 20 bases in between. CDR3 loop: CASIEQTGLRETQYF. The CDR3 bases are TGTGCCAGCATAGAGCAAACAGGGCTACGGGAGACCCAGTACTTC.